This TCR beta chain emerged from a study of cytomegalovirus exposure and HLA in healthy donors (dated 2017 in TCRdb). A note on the overall study: An earlier analysis of a few hundred of the donors reported around 280 Gb of sequence data and 95 million to 130 million unique TCR beta sequences obtained from around 180 million T cells. A later genetic analysis took genome-wide SNP genotypes for about 65% of the 666 donors and used that subset as a discovery cohort. In addition to the first cohort of hundreds of subjects, a separate validation cohort of 120 different subjects was used. The later analysis used no new phenotypic data to find candidate immune exposures, relying instead on TCR beta sequences and their occurrence across donors. Using immunosequencing, the study profiled T cell repertoires from about 620 subjects and related those repertoires to cytomegalovirus serostatus. Donor age, sex, ethnicity and CMV serostatus were compiled alongside the repertoire data. HLA typing included class I and class II loci at four-digit resolution. Of the roughly 400 genotyped donors, approximately 82% fell in the genetic ancestry cluster associated with self-reported Caucasian donors. An early release covering roughly 580 HLA-typed donors comprised about 300 gigabases of sequencing data and roughly 86 million unique TCR sequences. Typing coverage differed by locus: A, B, C, DRB1 and DQB1 were typed in roughly 629-640 donors, DQA1 in 522, DPA1 in some 570, and DPB1 in 400 to 480. All discovery cohort repertoires had been generated using a single sequencing platform. Because of strong linkage in the cohort, five DR-DQ haplotypes were treated as single units for association and clustering. In an earlier analysis of 587 of the donors, high-throughput TCR beta sequencing was used to judge whether each TCR beta V gene segment behaved as functional or pseudogenic. The study was designed to test whether signatures of past pathogen exposure could be identified by cataloging public T cell receptors. The study combined high-throughput TCR immunosequencing, statistical association of individual TCRs with disease status, and machine learning to predict cytomegalovirus infection status. To study patterns of TCR occurrence, a later analysis re-analyzed previously published TCR beta repertoires from 666 donors and added high-resolution HLA genotyping. Among 398 genotyped donors of the cohort, an average of about 240,000 unique TCR beta nucleotide sequences was sequenced per donor, of which about 19% were non-productive.

The library was produced with the immunoSEQ multiplex PCR assay. For the multiplex PCR, a mixture combining 60 forward primers for TCR Vbeta segments and 13 reverse primers for TCR Jbeta segments was used. The CDR3 region of rearranged TCR beta genes was amplified from genomic DNA by a multiplex PCR assay. On the Illumina HiSeq System, the amplified TCR beta libraries were sequenced as 87-base-pair reads. The original methods were these. Across the 670 or so repertoires, a later analysis counted 80 million or so unique TCR beta chains, about 10 million of which were shared by at least two donors. A nearest-neighbor algorithm error-corrected the raw reads and collapsed the reads into unique sequences, merging closely related sequences to remove PCR and sequencing errors. CDR3 sequences were aligned to IMGT reference sequences to assign V, D and J gene segments. For a sequence to be retained, at least a six-nucleotide match to both a V gene segment and a J gene segment was required. Rearrangements were classified as productive when the CDR3 lacked stop codons and remained in frame with V and J, and all other rearrangements were classified as non-productive. CDR3 was defined by IMGT convention, running from the second conserved V-encoded cysteine to the conserved J-encoded phenylalanine. In an earlier analysis of 550 to 650 of the donors, sequences lacking an unambiguous match to a single V gene segment were excluded. An earlier analysis of around 600 of the donors classified V segments as functional when productive rearrangements were above 56.7% and as segregating when the standard deviation between donors was above 5%. A statistical classification framework was built to diagnose cytomegalovirus status from the catalog of TCR beta chain sequences. In a later analysis, V and J genes were assigned by comparing TCR nucleotide sequences against IMGT/GENE-DB human TR gene sequences. The TCRdist pipeline was used in a later analysis to assign CDR3 sequences and most-parsimonious VDJ recombination scenarios. In a later analysis, each TCR beta chain was defined by its CDR3 amino acid sequence together with its V-gene family, and reads lacking a unique V-gene family were excluded. As a way to deal with suspected cross-contamination and a sequencing artifact, a later analysis dropped nearly 600 nucleotide sequences that were highly shared and had low generation probability. In a later analysis, a clonal expansion index for each public chain was calculated from normalized within-repertoire ranks of inferred template counts. In a later analysis, generation probabilities were computed using a VDJ recombination model fitted to out-of-frame rearrangements, and the results were checked against IGoR. In a later analysis, TCR-TCR, TCR-HLA and TCR-CMV co-occurrence was scored with hypergeometric tests, and a repertoire-size bias correction was applied to TCR pairs. In a later analysis, false discovery rates were estimated by permuting HLA or CMV assignments 20 times. In a later analysis, co-occurring TCRs were grouped using DBSCAN, with TCRdist sequence similarity added in when clustering inside HLA-allele-positive subsets. For co-occurrence clustering, repertoires with fewer than 30,000 or more than 120,000 public chains were excluded, along with about five repertoires with anomalous nucleotide sharing. TCRdb carries this immuneACCESS record with in-frame sequences only. Its versions omit some clonotypes, under half of them owing to an unresolved V gene in the studies checked, with the rest unexplained. The V and J calls and clone size were taken over from that table, and D and trimming were inferred from the DNA. In all, the sample holds around 190,000 clones, and around 77% of those were seen once. 2.5% to 3.5% of the sample is in the top ten clones.

The cohort comprised more than 550 healthy bone marrow donors. At the time of sampling, every cohort member was nominally healthy, though immune exposures that went unrecorded were likely present. The donor was CMV seronegative and was included in the group of 352 seronegative cohort members. Each donor provided a peripheral blood sample, and peripheral blood mononuclear cells were used for TCR beta sequencing. The Qiagen DNeasy Blood Extraction Kit was used to extract genomic DNA from the blood cell samples. This clone has a handful of counts. The antigen it recognizes is unknown. No base qualities exist here, and no much larger clone lies one base off it. The junction shows trimming of 6 bases on V and 2 bases on J, and the gene matches do not reach 7 bases of it. Including cysteine and phenylalanine, the CDR3 has 14 amino acids. Solely the CDR3 DNA is kept, with 42 bases framed from the first base. The germline V gene (reference sequence) sets CDR1 to MNHEY and CDR2 to SMNVEV.

Study-wide findings and limitations: A later genetic analysis reported fewer N-insertions in productive TCRs among donors in an Asian-associated ancestry cluster than the roughly 640-donor mean. Because counts were too low, about 15 rarely observed V segments, including chromosome 9 orphons, were left out of the earlier analysis of 587 of the donors. Immune exposure information for the cohort was limited to CMV serostatus. In the study, some 160 TCR beta chains were listed as associated with cytomegalovirus. Only TCR beta chains were sequenced in this cohort, and the absence of alpha or paired-chain data limited detectable features. A cluster of highly shared sequence variants was judged likely to represent a technical artifact of the sequencing pipeline. When HLA alleles, especially DR and DQ, strongly co-occurred, TCR associations were difficult to assign to individual alleles. In both the original and validation cohorts, the classifier was reported to diagnose cytomegalovirus status with high specificity and sensitivity. A further reported finding was that TCR beta sequences accurately predicted the HLA-A and HLA-B alleles for most subjects in the first cohort. Because the 87-base-pair reads could not distinguish some IMGT-functional V segments, including TRBV6-2 and TRBV6-3, those segments were excluded. In a later analysis, HLA-associated TCR beta chains showed more clonal expansion and lower generation probabilities than non-associated chains that were equally common. According to a later analysis, parvovirus B19, influenza, CMV and Epstein-Barr virus appeared linked to several top co-occurrence clusters. Across donors, most TCR sequences were observed very rarely, whereas some public TCRs were present in many individuals. Because HLA typing was missing for some donors at each locus, association tests included only the typed subset. In a later analysis, the rate of TCR association differed among HLA loci, with DRB1 alleles having the most associated TCRs and HLA-C alleles having the fewest. Most CMV-associated TCR beta chains appeared to be HLA-restricted in a later analysis, and the HLA associations seemed to be driven largely by CMV exposure. Correlated functional status among segregating V segments might be attributable to linkage disequilibrium, but an unknown experimental factor could not be ruled out. At a false discovery rate of 0.05, a later analysis linked about 17,000 TCR beta sequences to specific HLA alleles. It was suggested by the authors that the approach could potentially be generalized to other disease states and immunological phenotypes. In vitro tests confirmed that a few of the cytomegalovirus-associated TCR beta chains recognize cytomegalovirus antigens. Roughly uniform sequencing depth across donors was assumed in presence/absence analyses, although this assumption may not hold. Broadly in line with IMGT annotations, most TCR beta V segments showed up in productive rearrangements about 87% or about 30% of the time in an earlier analysis of roughly 590 of the donors. In a later genetic analysis, a missense DCLRE1C variant was associated with V-gene and J-gene trimming of TCR beta chains, and the association was replicated in an independent cohort.

The chain is made from TRBV27 and TRBJ2-7, with 7 bases matching TRBD1. The sequence was collected from a young woman in good health and CMV-seronegative. The sequenced sample was PBMCs. The DNA sequence reads TGTGCCAGCAGGAGACCGGGACAGCCCTACGAGCAGTACTTC. This is translated as CASRRPGQPYEQYF.